One sample yielded the 8 T cell receptor beta chains listed below, sequenced in a study of OX40 agonist ivuxolimab in advanced cancers. The method was immunoSEQ multiplex PCR; TCRdb's version includes in-frame clones alone and lacks a portion of them. The data contain around 67,000 clones, 80% of them singletons. This sample comprised CD4+ or CD8+ T cells sorted from blood, obtained in a trial of the OX40 agonist ivuxolimab. The source of these receptors is an adult with an advanced solid tumor such as melanoma, head and neck, liver or kidney cancer.

The chain links TRBV6-4 to TRBJ1-2; D unclear. This CDR3 has 15 residues. V was cut by 0 bases and J by 1 base, with 9 bases left in between. Germline assignment: CDR1 MRHNA and CDR2 SNTAGT. CDR3 sequence (DNA): TGTGCCAGCAGTGACTCGTGGAATAGTAACTATGGCTACACCTTC. Translation: CASSDSWNSNYGYTF.

This chain connects TRBV18 to TRBJ2-3; weak D call: TRBD1 (7 bases). The CDR3 is 15 residues long. Trimming stripped 4 bases from V and 0 bases from J, with 11 bases between. Germline CDR1 and CDR2: KGHSH and LQKENI. The CDR3: CASSLRGASTDTQYF. The DNA of the CDR3 is TGTGCCAGCTCACTCAGGGGGGCTAGCACAGATACGCAGTATTTT.

This chain links TRBV5-1 with TRBJ1-1; D ambiguous. The V and J ends lost 4 bases and 1 base respectively, with 14 bases between them. The germline V gene encodes CDR1 SGHRS and CDR2 YFSETQ. The CDR3 sequence is 15 residues long. CDR3 residues: CASSAQAGWNTEAFF. CDR3 DNA sequence: TGCGCCAGCAGCGCTCAGGCGGGGTGGAACACTGAAGCTTTCTTT.

This clone was recorded only once. J is TRBJ2-5 and V is TRBV19; 9 nucleotides match TRBD2. The germline CDR1 and CDR2 sequences are LNHDA and SQIVND (reference sequence). The CDR3 runs 14 residues. Losses at the gene ends were 5 bases for V and 4 bases for J; bases not matched to a gene: 5. DNA for the CDR3: TGTGCCAGTAGTGACAGCGGGAGGCGAGAGACCCAGTACTTC. Translation: CASSDSGRRETQYF.

The chain carries TRBV2 and TRBJ2-1, with D possibly being TRBD1 (5 bases). V was cut by 0 bases and J by 8 bases, with 5 bases left in between. Germline V gene data show CDR1 as SNHLY and CDR2 as FYNNEI. The CDR3 runs 12 residues. CDR3 sequence reads: CASSEAGDEQFF. The CDR3 coding sequence is TGTGCCAGCAGTGAAGCAGGGGATGAGCAGTTCTTC.

This clone was recorded a few times. The chain joins TRBV5-4 to TRBJ2-1; D is uncertain. The CDR3 runs 18 residues. Looked up from germline, CDR1 is SGHNT and CDR2 is YYREEE (reference sequence). Trimming cost V 0 bases and J 0 bases, with 16 bases left between them. The CDR3 DNA is TGTGCCAGCAGCTTGGTACCGGTAACAGCCACCTCCTACAATGAGCAGTTCTTC. It is translated as CASSLVPVTATSYNEQFF.

The chain recombines TRBV21-1 with TRBJ1-1; the table's TRBD1 call for D was not verified on the DNA. TRBV21-1 is a recognized pseudogene. There are 13 residues in the CDR3. CDR3 bases: TGTGCCAGCCCAACAGGGATAGAAACTGAAGCTTTCTTT. Amino acids: CASPTGIETEAFF.

This chain joins TRBV21-1 and TRBJ1-5. TRBV21-1 is recorded as a pseudogene. The CDR3 extends over 16 amino acids. In DNA, the CDR3 is TGTGCCAGCAGCAAAGTCGACGGGGATAGCAATCAGCCCCAGCATTTT. Amino acid sequence: CASSKVDGDSNQPQHF.